This note documents a single T cell receptor (beta chain) sequence. Its antigen is currently unknown. This sample was included in a study of beta chain features in type 1 diabetes. On the study more broadly: Examination covered roughly 100,000,000 sorted cells spanning all samples. Findings of the study overall: Patients' naive, central memory and regulatory TCRB repertoires appeared more alike than those of healthy donors. Shortening that was moderate but significant affected the TCRB CDR3s of Type 1 diabetes patients in all four CD4+ subsets.

V was trimmed by 4 bases and J by 0 bases, leaving 8 bases between them. The V gene's germline CDR1 is MNHEY and CDR2 SVGAGI. The CDR3 spans 14 residues. Donors contributed one heparinised blood draw apiece, averaging about 110 mL. Since all of the isolated RNA was reverse transcribed, expressed TCRB transcripts were what got sequenced. Approximately 3.5 million reads, on average, came from each naive, central memory and regulatory T cell sample. Profiled with immunoSEQ multiplex PCR; TCRdb holds only in-frame clones, not every one. The sample has 200,000 to 250,000 clones, approximately 15% seen once.

Input material: naive CD4+ T cells from blood. The sequence was collected from a man younger than 45 with type 1 diabetes. The rearrangement links TRBV6-5 to TRBJ2-3; D might be TRBD1 (6 bases). CDR3 protein: CASSLGQSTDTQYF. CDR3 DNA sequence: TGTGCCAGCAGTTTAGGACAGAGCACAGATACGCAGTATTTT.